Listed below are T cell receptor beta chains from one sample, sequenced in a study of response to subunit inactivated influenza vaccine. TCRdb re-called the RT-PCR reads with MiXCR, one entry per CDR3 protein. The sample carries about 780,000 distinct CDR3 sequences, 15% to 20% recorded once. This sample comprised PBMCs from blood, obtained roughly 5 days after vaccination. Receptors were obtained from a man aged 50-59 years who received an inactivated influenza vaccine. CDR3s include the opening cysteine and the closing phenylalanine or tryptophan. The D gene is left open where the match is weak. Only part of the rows carry a size: once, few, many, or a class if the clone is expanded.

j_call | clone_size | d_call | v_call | cdr3_aa | cdr3_nt
TRBJ1-1 | . | TRBD1 | TRBV12-3/TRBV12-4 | CASSPGQVEAFF | TGTGCCAGCAGTCCTGGACAGGTTGAAGCTTTCTTT
TRBJ1-4 | few | . | TRBV20-1 | CGRGRSLNEKLFF | TGCGGGAGGGGACGGAGTCTTAATGAAAAACTGTTTTTT
TRBJ1-5 | . | . | TRBV20-1 | CSATRTRIAGNQPQHF | TGCAGTGCTACCCGAACACGAATAGCTGGGAATCAGCCCCAGCATTTT
TRBJ2-2 | . | . | TRBV5-1 | CASSLNPVNTGELFF | TGTGCCAGCAGCTTAAATCCGGTGAACACCGGGGAGCTGTTTTTT
TRBJ2-1 | . | TRBD1 | TRBV7-6 | CASSLFRTGTYNEQFF | TGTGCCAGCAGCTTATTTAGGACAGGGACCTACAATGAGCAGTTCTTC
TRBJ2-7 | . | . | TRBV5-1 | CASSSGAGGEQYF | TGCGCCAGCAGCTCAGGGGCTGGGGGCGAGCAGTACTTC
TRBJ1-1 | few | . | TRBV20-1 | CSARAPRYGTEAFF | TGCAGTGCTAGAGCTCCTCGTTACGGGACTGAAGCTTTCTTT
TRBJ1-5 | once | . | TRBV15 | CATSRERVYQPQHF | TGTGCCACCAGCAGAGAGAGGGTGTACCAGCCCCAGCATTTT
TRBJ2-1 | . | TRBD2 | TRBV4-1 | CASSQVALRGATYNEQFF | TGCGCCAGCAGCCAAGTCGCCCTGCGGGGGGCAACATACAATGAGCAGTTCTTC
TRBJ2-7 | few | TRBD2 | TRBV27 | CASSLLAGMPEQYF | TGTGCCAGCAGCCTACTAGCGGGAATGCCCGAGCAGTACTTC
TRBJ1-5 | . | . | TRBV12-3/TRBV12-4 | CASSHSISNQPQHF | TGTGCCAGCAGCCACAGTATTAGCAATCAGCCCCAGCATTTT
TRBJ2-5 | many | TRBD1 | TRBV12-3/TRBV12-4 | CASSKDRGETQYF | TGTGCCAGCAGTAAGGACAGGGGGGAGACCCAGTACTTC
TRBJ1-5 | . | TRBD1 | TRBV7-6 | CASSLQQGAGQPQHF | TGTGCCAGCAGCTTACAACAGGGGGCTGGACAGCCCCAGCATTTT
TRBJ2-2 | . | . | TRBV25-1 | CASSEGSGNTGELFF | TGTGCCAGCAGTGAAGGTAGCGGAAACACCGGGGAGCTGTTTTTT
TRBJ1-2 | . | . | TRBV29-1 | CSVEPLGSDGYTF | TGCAGCGTTGAGCCCCTTGGATCGGATGGCTACACCTTC
TRBJ2-1 | . | . | TRBV5-4 | CASSLGGLARNEQFF | TGTGCCAGCAGCTTGGGTGGCCTCGCGAGGAATGAGCAGTTCTTC
TRBJ2-2 | . | . | TRBV6-1 | CASSPKNTGELFF | TGTGCCAGCAGTCCGAAGAACACCGGGGAGCTGTTTTTT
TRBJ1-4 | . | TRBD1 | TRBV9 | CASSWGQGGNEKLFF | TGTGCCAGCAGCTGGGGACAGGGAGGTAATGAAAAACTGTTTTTT
TRBJ2-2 | many | . | TRBV12-3/TRBV12-4 | CASRDRRGTGELFF | TGTGCCAGCAGAGACAGAAGGGGCACCGGGGAGCTGTTTTTT
TRBJ2-7 | few | TRBD1 | TRBV7-2 | CASSANRGRTAEQYF | TGTGCCAGCAGCGCAAACAGGGGAAGGACTGCGGAGCAGTACTTC
TRBJ2-3 | . | TRBD2 | TRBV29-1 | CSVAGGSTDTQYF | TGCAGCGTAGCGGGAGGAAGCACAGATACGCAGTATTTT
TRBJ1-1 | few | . | TRBV12-3/TRBV12-4 | CASKIRSQTEAFF | TGTGCCAGCAAAATTCGGAGTCAGACTGAAGCTTTCTTT
TRBJ1-4 | few | TRBD1 | TRBV4-1 | CASSQTGAGATNEKLFF | TGCGCCAGCAGCCAAACAGGGGCAGGAGCAACTAATGAAAAACTGTTTTTT
TRBJ1-2 | few | . | TRBV7-2 | CASSWGSGDYGYTF | TGTGCCAGCAGCTGGGGTTCTGGCGACTATGGCTACACCTTC
TRBJ2-1 | many | TRBD1 | TRBV12-3/TRBV12-4 | CASSPEGASYNEQFF | TGTGCCAGCAGTCCCGAGGGGGCCTCCTACAATGAGCAGTTCTTC
TRBJ2-5 | . | . | TRBV20-1 | CSARDGPGGRQEETQYF | TGCAGTGCTAGAGATGGACCAGGAGGGCGGCAGGAAGAGACCCAGTACTTC
TRBJ2-2 | few | TRBD1 | TRBV2 | CASSTPGQLTGELFF | TGTGCCAGCAGTACTCCGGGACAGCTAACCGGGGAGCTGTTTTTT
TRBJ2-7 | . | . | TRBV9 | CASSSGPYYEQYF | TGTGCCAGCAGCTCAGGACCATATTACGAGCAGTACTTC
TRBJ1-2 | . | . | TRBV7-2 | CASTINMGTAVQGYTF | TGTGCCAGCACTATTAATATGGGCACCGCAGTACAAGGCTACACCTTC
TRBJ1-5 | . | . | TRBV12-3/TRBV12-4 | CASSLTETSNQPQHF | TGTGCCAGCAGTTTAACAGAGACTAGCAATCAGCCCCAGCATTTT
TRBJ1-1 | few | . | TRBV20-1 | CSARDMSRNTEAFF | TGCAGTGCTAGAGACATGTCCCGTAACACTGAAGCTTTCTTT
TRBJ2-5 | . | TRBD1 | TRBV28 | CASSPTTGTETQYF | TGTGCCAGCAGTCCCACGACAGGGACGGAGACCCAGTACTTC
TRBJ2-7 | . | TRBD1 | TRBV7-8 | CASSFEGQGVSEQYF | TGTGCCAGCAGCTTTGAGGGACAGGGGGTCTCCGAGCAGTACTTC
TRBJ1-3 | . | . | TRBV5-6 | CASSLGGDFGNTIYF | TGTGCCAGCAGCTTGGGAGGGGATTTTGGAAACACCATATATTTT
TRBJ2-5 | . | . | TRBV20-1 | CSANREYQETQYF | TGCAGTGCTAACCGAGAGTACCAAGAGACCCAGTACTTC
TRBJ2-1 | . | . | TRBV20-1 | CSALAATGLNEQFF | TGCAGTGCCCTAGCGGCAACAGGGCTCAATGAGCAGTTCTTC
TRBJ2-3 | many | . | TRBV12-3/TRBV12-4 | CASSFGGTDTQYF | TGTGCCAGCAGTTTTGGGGGAACAGATACGCAGTATTTT
TRBJ2-1 | . | TRBD1 | TRBV4-2 | CASSQEQGSPYNEQFF | TGTGCCAGCAGCCAGGAACAGGGGAGTCCCTACAATGAGCAGTTCTTC
TRBJ1-1 | . | TRBD1 | TRBV18 | CASSPGQGFQAFF | TGTGCCAGCTCACCCGGACAGGGGTTCCAAGCTTTCTTT
TRBJ1-1 | many | . | TRBV7-9 | CASRADGYTEAFF | TGTGCCAGCAGGGCGGACGGTTACACTGAAGCTTTCTTT
TRBJ2-7 | few | . | TRBV4-1 | CASAGVGSYEQYF | TGCGCCAGCGCAGGGGTGGGTTCCTACGAGCAGTACTTC
TRBJ2-7 | many | TRBD1 | TRBV7-2 | CASSLDRGLYEQYF | TGCGCCAGCAGCTTGGACAGGGGGCTCTACGAGCAGTACTTC
TRBJ2-3 | few | . | TRBV15 | CATSRDWASVHTATRYF | TGTGCCACCAGCAGAGATTGGGCTAGCGTGCATACAGCCACGCGGTATTTT
TRBJ2-5 | few | . | TRBV29-1 | CSVAPSGETQYF | TGCAGCGTTGCCCCTTCAGGAGAGACCCAGTACTTC
TRBJ2-7 | few | TRBD2 | TRBV6-5 | CASSYMGLAGLWEDEQYF | TGTGCCAGCAGTTATATGGGACTAGCGGGATTATGGGAGGACGAGCAGTACTTC
TRBJ2-7 | . | TRBD2 | TRBV7-2 | CASSRQREYEQYF | TGTGCCAGCAGCCGCCAGCGGGAGTACGAGCAGTACTTC
TRBJ2-1 | . | TRBD1 | TRBV5-6 | CASSLDWDSYNEQFF | TGTGCCAGCAGCTTGGATTGGGACAGCTACAATGAGCAGTTCTTC
TRBJ2-1 | . | . | TRBV28 | CASTPSGVSYNEQFF | TGTGCCAGCACCCCGTCAGGAGTCTCCTACAATGAGCAGTTCTTC
TRBJ2-2 | . | TRBD2 | TRBV10-3 | CATAVGRDSRGELFF | TGTGCCACCGCCGTGGGGAGGGACTCCCGTGGGGAGCTGTTTTTT
TRBJ2-3 | . | TRBD2 | TRBV20-1 | CSAELAGADTQYF | TGCAGTGCTGAACTAGCGGGGGCTGATACGCAGTATTTT
TRBJ2-5 | many | . | TRBV20-1 | CSVATASQETQYF | TGCAGTGTCGCGACAGCTTCTCAAGAGACCCAGTACTTC
TRBJ2-7 | . | . | TRBV4-3 | CASSHGRGAVYEQYF | TGCGCCAGCAGCCATGGTCGGGGGGCTGTATACGAGCAGTACTTC
TRBJ2-1 | few | TRBD2 | TRBV11-1 | CASSRTRTSGRAAYNEQFF | TGTGCCAGCAGCCGAACTAGGACTAGCGGGAGGGCCGCCTACAATGAGCAGTTCTTC
TRBJ2-3 | few | . | TRBV28 | CASSLWSNTDTQYF | TGTGCCAGCAGTTTGTGGAGTAACACAGATACGCAGTATTTT
TRBJ1-1 | many | . | TRBV5-1 | CASSNQDMNTEAFF | TGCGCCAGCAGCAATCAGGACATGAACACTGAAGCTTTCTTT
TRBJ2-1 | . | TRBD2 | TRBV29-1 | CSVEGLAGSREQFF | TGCAGCGTTGAAGGACTAGCGGGGTCGCGAGAGCAGTTCTTC
TRBJ2-2 | few | . | TRBV10-3 | CASRTDENTGELFF | TGTGCCTCACGGACAGACGAGAACACCGGGGAGCTGTTTTTT
TRBJ1-1 | . | . | TRBV20-1 | CSARKSEQNLNTEAFF | TGCAGTGCTAGAAAGAGCGAACAGAACCTGAACACTGAAGCTTTCTTT
TRBJ2-1 | . | . | TRBV24-1 | CATSVLPGEQFF | TGTGCCACCAGTGTTCTTCCTGGTGAGCAGTTCTTC
TRBJ1-2 | few | TRBD1 | TRBV20-1 | CSASEEERTGGYGYTF | TGCAGTGCTAGTGAGGAGGAGCGGACAGGGGGCTATGGCTACACCTTC